The 5 T cell receptor beta chains given below trace back to one sample, sequenced in a study of OX40 agonist ivuxolimab in advanced cancers. Library method: the immunoSEQ multiplex PCR assay. TCRdb carries this immuneACCESS record with in-frame sequences only. Its versions omit some clonotypes, under half of them owing to an unresolved V gene in the studies checked, with the rest unexplained. The table for this sample lists about 78,000 clones; around 94% of them were counted only once. The ten biggest clones cover under 3.5% of the sample. This sample comprised CD4+ or CD8+ T cells sorted from blood, obtained in a trial of the OX40 agonist ivuxolimab. All receptors derive from an adult with an advanced solid tumor such as melanoma, head and neck, liver or kidney cancer.

This clone was seen more than once but under ten times. The chain recombines TRBV19 with TRBJ2-7; 8 nucleotides match TRBD1. Germline CDR1 is LNHDA and CDR2 is SQIVND (reference sequence). V was pared by 6 bases and J by 5 bases, with 6 bases of the junction left unmatched. There are 13 residues in the CDR3. CDR3 residues: CASRLDRENEQYF. The CDR3 DNA reads as TGTGCCAGTAGACTGGACAGGGAAAACGAGCAGTACTTC. Filled out from reference TRBV19 and TRBJ2-7, the complete variable domain reads DGGITQSPKYLFRKEGQNVTLSCEQNLNHDAMYWYRQDPGQGLRLIYYSQIVNDFQKGDIAEGYSVSREKKESFPLTVTSAQKNPTAFYLCASRLDRENEQYFGPGTRLTVT.

V gene TRBV18 combines with J gene TRBJ2-6; TRBD1 matches at 9 bases. Germline CDR1 reads KGHSH; CDR2 reads LQKENI. The V gene end was trimmed by 4 bases and the J gene end by 7 bases; junction bases not matched to a gene: 11. The CDR3 spans 17 residues. This CDR3 reads CASSLNLQGAGANVLTF. CDR3 DNA sequence: TGTGCCAGCTCACTCAATTTACAGGGGGCCGGTGCCAACGTCCTGACTTTC. Drawing the rest from reference TRBV18 and TRBJ2-6, the complete variable domain is NAGVMQNPRHLVRRRGQEARLRCSPMKGHSHVYWYRQLPEEGLKFMVYLQKENIIDESGMPKERFSAEFPKEGPSILRIQQVVRGDSAAYFCASSLNLQGAGANVLTFGAGSRLTVL.

The chain links TRBV6-1 to TRBJ2-7, with 9 bases fitting TRBD2. V lost 4 bases, J lost 2 bases, and 12 bases stayed unmatched. Germline-derived CDR1 and CDR2 are MNHNS and SASEGT. The CDR3 has 17 residues. CDR3 in amino acids: CASSGVSERGAPYEQYF. The CDR3 DNA is TGTGCCAGCAGTGGGGTGTCCGAGCGGGGGGCCCCCTACGAGCAGTACTTC.

The CDR3 region is CASSFRESGELFF. The CDR3 nucleotides read TGTGCCAGCAGTTTCCGGGAAAGCGGGGAGCTGTTTTTT. The chain employs TRBV6-5 and TRBJ2-2, with D possibly TRBD2 on 5 matching bases. Germline CDR1 MNHEY, CDR2 SVGAGI. V gave up 4 bases and J gave up 7 bases, with 10 bases separating them. This CDR3 region has 13 residues.

CDR3 DNA: TGTGCCAGCAGCCTCACCGGGACAGGCCAGAACTATGGCTACACCTTC. Translating it yields CASSLTGTGQNYGYTF. The chain is built from TRBV7-2 and TRBJ1-2; TRBD1 matches 8 bases. The CDR3 is 16 amino acids. V shed 5 bases and J 2 bases; nucleotides not matched to a gene: 10. CDR1 SGHTA and CDR2 FQGNSA come from the germline V gene.